The 15 T cell receptor beta chains in this list originate from one sample, sequenced in a study of cytomegalovirus exposure and HLA in healthy donors. PCR used 60 Vbeta primers and 13 Jbeta primers. The table came from immunoSEQ multiplex PCR; TCRdb's copy has only in-frame clones and leaves some out. This sample has roughly 250,000 clones, with approximately 84% found just once. Sequenced material: PBMCs. These receptors were collected from a woman in her thirties or forties in good health and CMV-seropositive.

The V and J genes are TRBV28 and TRBJ2-2, with D tentatively TRBD1 (6 bases). The ends were cut back, 5 bases at V and 6 bases at J, with 13 bases in the middle. There are 14 residues in the CDR3. Germline loops: CDR1 MDHEN, CDR2 SYDVKM. The CDR3 DNA follows: TGTGCCAGCAGTCCGTACAGGGAACCCGGGGAGCTGTTTTTT. The encoded protein is CASSPYREPGELFF.

The chain is built from TRBV4-3 and TRBJ2-7, with 9 bases fitting TRBD1. The CDR3 consists of 16 residues. Trimming at V came to 3 bases and at J to 7 bases, leaving 13 bases not matched to a gene. From germline, CDR1 is LGHNA and CDR2 YSLEER. CDR3 sequence: CASSQDSGTGPGEQYF. CDR3 DNA: TGCGCCAGCAGCCAGGATTCCGGGACAGGGCCAGGGGAGCAGTACTTC.

This clone appeared a few times. The rearrangement joins TRBV28 to TRBJ1-5; 9 bases line up with TRBD1. CDR1 is MDHEN and CDR2 is SYDVKM in the germline V gene. With V trimmed by 6 bases and J by 4 bases, 7 bases remained unmatched. The CDR3 runs to 15 residues. The DNA of the CDR3 is TGTGCCAGCAGCTACTCCGGGACAGGGAATCAGCCCCAGCATTTT. It yields the protein CASSYSGTGNQPQHF.

The rearrangement joins TRBV18 to TRBJ1-1; D is undetermined. This CDR3 is built from 13 residues. Germline V gives CDR1 KGHSH, CDR2 LQKENI. The V end lost 0 bases, the J end lost 7 bases, and 9 bases lay between the germline ends. The CDR3 bases are TGTGCCAGCTCACCACCGGAGGGCCTTGAAGCTTTCTTT. This sequence encodes CASSPPEGLEAFF.

V usage is TRBV4-1 and J usage is TRBJ2-5; 8 bases agree with TRBD2. The V and J ends lost 1 base and 2 bases, in that order; junction bases with no gene match: 3. Per the germline V gene, CDR1 is MGHRA and CDR2 is YSYEKL. The CDR3 sequence is 15 residues long. Here the CDR3 reads CASSQASSGQETQYF. CDR3 DNA sequence: TGCGCCAGCAGCCAAGCTTCTAGCGGGCAAGAGACCCAGTACTTC.

The chain recombines TRBV7-7 with TRBJ2-7, with 8 bases matching TRBD1. The CDR3 contains 14 residues. The ends lost 4 bases at V and 1 base at J; junction bases unmatched: 3. CDR1 and CDR2 (germline): SSHAT, FNYEAQ (reference sequence). The CDR3 loop is CASSSGTGSYEQYF. CDR3 bases: TGTGCCAGCAGCTCCGGGACAGGTTCCTACGAGCAGTACTTC.

The gene calls are TRBV2 and TRBJ2-7, with a weak D call TRBD1 (5 bases). The germline V and J ends were trimmed by 3 bases and 2 bases, with 11 bases remaining between them. The germline CDR1 and CDR2 sequences are SNHLY and FYNNEI. This CDR3 region has 14 residues. The CDR3 nucleotides are TGTGCCAGCAGTGAGGTGGACACCGCCTACGAGCAGTACTTC. It translates to CASSEVDTAYEQYF.

This chain connects TRBV6-5 to TRBJ2-6; D perhaps matches TRBD1 (5 bases). V lost 3 bases to trimming and J lost 2 bases, with 8 bases between them. The V gene's germline CDR1 is MNHEY and CDR2 SVGAGI. The CDR3 is 15 amino acids. The CDR3 reads CASSYQGAGANVLTF. The DNA for the CDR3 is TGTGCCAGCAGTTATCAGGGCGCTGGGGCCAACGTCCTGACTTTC.

V usage is TRBV5-1 and J usage is TRBJ2-3; D is uncertain. Germline CDR1 and CDR2: SGHRS and YFSETQ. The CDR3 consists of 14 residues. Trimming cost V 0 bases and J 2 bases, with 7 bases left between them. The CDR3 DNA reads TGCGCCAGCAGCTTGGCCTACCTCACAGATACGCAGTATTTT. Translation gives CASSLAYLTDTQYF.

The CDR3 nucleotides are TGTGCCAGCACAACAACAATGAGACAGTATCAAGAGACCCAGTACTTC. Translated: CASTTTMRQYQETQYF. This rearrangement joins TRBV27 to TRBJ2-5; possible D gene TRBD1, 5 bases. Germline CDR1 reads MNHEY; CDR2 reads SMNVEV (reference sequence). Trimming cost V 7 bases and J 2 bases, with 20 bases left between them. This CDR3 comprises 16 residues.

The V call is TRBV30, the J call TRBJ2-5, with 9 bases aligning to TRBD1. The V segment lost 1 base and the J segment 3 bases; nucleotides outside the gene matches: 3. Germline loops: CDR1 GTSNPN, CDR2 SVGIG (reference sequence). This CDR3 has 14 amino acids. In nucleotides, the CDR3 is TGTGCCTGGAGTGAGCGGGACAGGGAAGAGACCCAGTACTTC. Translated: CAWSERDREETQYF.

The genes are TRBV11-3 and TRBJ1-1; 7 nucleotides align to TRBD1. V was clipped by 5 bases and J by 8 bases; unmatched bases: 5. The CDR3 is made up of 12 amino acids. The germline CDR1 and CDR2 sequences are SGHNT and YENEEA. CDR3 sequence: CASSQRTGEAFF. The CDR3 coding sequence is TGTGCCAGCAGCCAACGGACAGGCGAAGCTTTCTTT.

In its sample, this clone was seen a few times. The rearrangement links TRBV11-2 to TRBJ2-1; TRBD2 aligns across 10 bases. Germline lookup yields CDR1 SGHAT and CDR2 FQNNGV. This CDR3 has 14 amino acids. Unmatched junction bases numbered 6, after V lost 5 bases and J lost 8 bases. CDR3 sequence reads: CASSPTSGFHEQFF. CDR3 bases: TGTGCCAGCAGCCCGACTAGCGGGTTTCATGAGCAGTTCTTC. The variable domain in full, completed from reference TRBV11-2 and TRBJ2-1, reads EAGVAQSPRYKIIEKRQSVAFWCNPISGHATLYWYQQILGQGPKLLIQFQNNGVVDDSQLPKDRFSAERLKGVDSTLKIQPAKLEDSAVYLCASSPTSGFHEQFFGPGTRLTVL.

This clone is a singleton in its sample. The rearrangement links TRBV11-2 to TRBJ2-1; 9 bases match TRBD1. CDR1 and CDR2 (germline): SGHAT, FQNNGV. Trimming removed 3 bases from V and 7 bases from J; junction bases left unmatched: 7. This CDR3 is 15 amino acids long. CDR3 sequence (DNA): TGTGCCAGCAGCTTCGGGGGACAGGGTATGAATGAGCAGTTCTTC. Residues: CASSFGGQGMNEQFF. Drawing the rest from reference TRBV11-2 and TRBJ2-1, the complete variable domain is EAGVAQSPRYKIIEKRQSVAFWCNPISGHATLYWYQQILGQGPKLLIQFQNNGVVDDSQLPKDRFSAERLKGVDSTLKIQPAKLEDSAVYLCASSFGGQGMNEQFFGPGTRLTVL.

This chain connects TRBV27 to TRBJ2-1; the match to TRBD2 covers 11 bases. From germline, CDR1 is MNHEY and CDR2 SMNVEV (reference sequence). The CDR3 totals 15 residues. Trimming at V came to 4 bases and at J to 5 bases, leaving 4 bases not matched to a gene. The CDR3 DNA reads TGTGCCAGCAGTTCCACTAGCGGGAGACACAATGAGCAGTTCTTC. Translation gives CASSSTSGRHNEQFF.